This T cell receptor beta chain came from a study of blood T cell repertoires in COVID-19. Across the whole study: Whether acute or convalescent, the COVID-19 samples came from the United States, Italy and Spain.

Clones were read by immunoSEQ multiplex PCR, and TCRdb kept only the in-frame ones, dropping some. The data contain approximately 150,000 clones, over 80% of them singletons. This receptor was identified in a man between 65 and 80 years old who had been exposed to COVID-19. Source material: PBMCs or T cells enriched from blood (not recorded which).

The CDR3 loop is CASRGGGYTGELFF. The CDR3 DNA is TGTGCCAGCAGGGGCGGGGGTTACACCGGGGAGCTGTTTTTT. This rearrangement joins TRBV28 to TRBJ2-2; TRBD2 matches at 7 bases. CDR3 length: 14 residues. Trimming removed 6 bases from V and 3 bases from J; junction bases left unmatched: 4. CDR1 and CDR2 (germline): MDHEN, SYDVKM. The entire variable domain, with the rest obtained from reference TRBV28 and TRBJ2-2, is as follows: DVKVTQSSRYLVKRTGEKVFLECVQDMDHENMFWYRQDPGLGLRLIYFSYDVKMKEKGDIPEGYSVSREKKERFSLILESASTNQTSMYLCASRGGGYTGELFFGEGSRLTVL.